This note documents a single TCR beta chain sequence. Antigen: not known. This sample stems from a study of OX40 agonist ivuxolimab in advanced cancers. The overall study: From about 23 to 85 years was the age range, with a mean of about 54 years, and nearly 85% were male.

Profiled with immunoSEQ multiplex PCR; TCRdb holds only in-frame clones, not every one. Of roughly 92,000 clones listed, roughly 90% are singletons. A history of autoimmune disease or systemic immunosuppression excluded patients. Study findings and constraints: Clonal expansion by week 6 occurred in CD4+ and CD8+ blood T cells (at 0.1 to 3.0 mg/kg). Expanded clones were, on average, more numerous in CD8+ T cells than in CD4+.

Germline V lookup: CDR1 SGHAT, CDR2 FQNNGV. V was clipped by 5 bases and J by 9 bases; unmatched bases: 14. This CDR3 has 16 amino acids. Here the sequenced sample was CD4+ or CD8+ T cells sorted from blood, taken in a trial of the OX40 agonist ivuxolimab. The chain is built from TRBV11-2 and TRBJ2-7, with 12 bases that match TRBD2. The source is an adult with an advanced solid tumor such as melanoma, head and neck, liver or kidney cancer. The CDR3 DNA follows: TGTGCCAGCAGCCTTCCGGCGGGACTAGCGGGCCCCCGGCAGTACTTC. Protein: CASSLPAGLAGPRQYF.